This T cell receptor (beta chain) was sequenced during a study of T cell responses to AZD1222 COVID-19 vaccine. Study-level findings and limits: The donor cohort was predominantly white British with a female majority, and clonal diversity may have been underestimated. Once two AZD1222 doses were given, Spike-specific TCR breadth and depth went up.

A word on this clone: Its antigen is unknown.

Repertoires were generated with immunoSEQ multiplex PCR, while TCRdb's copy carries only in-frame clones and drops some. The table lists some 84,000 clones, approximately 83% of them singletons. The CDR3 spans 14 residues. Germline V gene sequence: CDR1 SQVTM, CDR2 ANQGSEA. The V segment lost 5 bases and the J segment 0 bases; nucleotides outside the gene matches: 3. Sequencing used peripheral blood, obtained on day 0 of AZD1222 vaccination. V usage is TRBV29-1 and J usage is TRBJ2-3, with 9 bases aligning to TRBD2. The sequence was obtained from an adult in good health. CDR3 bases: TGCAGCGTTAGTAGCGGGAGTAGCACAGATACGCAGTATTTT. Translating gives CSVSSGSSTDTQYF.